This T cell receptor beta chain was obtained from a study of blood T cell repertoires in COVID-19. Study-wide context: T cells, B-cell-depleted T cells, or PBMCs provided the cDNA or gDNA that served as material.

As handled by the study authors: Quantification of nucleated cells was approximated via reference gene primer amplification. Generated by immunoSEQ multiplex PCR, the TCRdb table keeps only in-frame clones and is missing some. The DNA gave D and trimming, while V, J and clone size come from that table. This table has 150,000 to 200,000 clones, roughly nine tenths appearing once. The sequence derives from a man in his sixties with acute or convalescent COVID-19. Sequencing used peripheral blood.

The DNA of the CDR3 is TGTGCCAGTAGGGACGGGAAAGAGGCTAACTATGGCTACACCTTC. It yields the protein CASRDGKEANYGYTF. This chain uses TRBV19 with TRBJ1-2, with D unclear. CDR1 and CDR2 (germline): LNHDA, SQIVND (reference sequence). The CDR3 spans 15 residues. V was cut by 6 bases and J by 0 bases, with 14 bases left in between.